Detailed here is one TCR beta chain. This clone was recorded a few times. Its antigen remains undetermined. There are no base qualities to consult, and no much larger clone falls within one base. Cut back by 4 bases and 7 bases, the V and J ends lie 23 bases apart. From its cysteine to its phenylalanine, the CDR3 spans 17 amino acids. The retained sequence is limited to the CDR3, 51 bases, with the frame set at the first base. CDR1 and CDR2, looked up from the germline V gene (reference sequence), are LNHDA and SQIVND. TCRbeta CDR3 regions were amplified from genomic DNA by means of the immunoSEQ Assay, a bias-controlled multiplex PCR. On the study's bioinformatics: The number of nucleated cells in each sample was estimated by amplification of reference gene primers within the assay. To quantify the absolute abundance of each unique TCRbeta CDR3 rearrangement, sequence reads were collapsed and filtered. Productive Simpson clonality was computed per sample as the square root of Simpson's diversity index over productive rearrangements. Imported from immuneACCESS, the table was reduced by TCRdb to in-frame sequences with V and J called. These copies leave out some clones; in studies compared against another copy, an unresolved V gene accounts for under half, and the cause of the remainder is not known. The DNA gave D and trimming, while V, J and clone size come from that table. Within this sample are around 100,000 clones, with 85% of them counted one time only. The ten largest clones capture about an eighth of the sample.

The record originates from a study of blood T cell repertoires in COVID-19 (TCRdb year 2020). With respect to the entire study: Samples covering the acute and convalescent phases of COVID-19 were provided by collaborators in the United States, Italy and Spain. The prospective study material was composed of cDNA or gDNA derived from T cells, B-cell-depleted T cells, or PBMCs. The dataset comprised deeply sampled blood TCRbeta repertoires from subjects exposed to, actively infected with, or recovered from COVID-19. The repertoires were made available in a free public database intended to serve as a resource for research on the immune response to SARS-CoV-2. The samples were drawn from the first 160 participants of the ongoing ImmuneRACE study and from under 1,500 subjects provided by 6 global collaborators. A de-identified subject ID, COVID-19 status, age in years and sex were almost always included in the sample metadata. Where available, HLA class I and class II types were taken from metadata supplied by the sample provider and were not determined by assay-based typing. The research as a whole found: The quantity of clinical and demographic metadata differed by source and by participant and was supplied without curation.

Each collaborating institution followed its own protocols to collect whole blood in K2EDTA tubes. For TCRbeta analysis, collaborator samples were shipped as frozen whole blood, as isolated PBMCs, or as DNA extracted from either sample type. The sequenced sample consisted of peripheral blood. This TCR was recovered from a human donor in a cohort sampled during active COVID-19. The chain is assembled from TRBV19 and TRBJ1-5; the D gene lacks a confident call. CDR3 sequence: CASSTSRKRGLRQPQHF. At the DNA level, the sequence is TGTGCCAGTAGTACCTCACGTAAGCGCGGGTTAAGACAGCCCCAGCATTTT.